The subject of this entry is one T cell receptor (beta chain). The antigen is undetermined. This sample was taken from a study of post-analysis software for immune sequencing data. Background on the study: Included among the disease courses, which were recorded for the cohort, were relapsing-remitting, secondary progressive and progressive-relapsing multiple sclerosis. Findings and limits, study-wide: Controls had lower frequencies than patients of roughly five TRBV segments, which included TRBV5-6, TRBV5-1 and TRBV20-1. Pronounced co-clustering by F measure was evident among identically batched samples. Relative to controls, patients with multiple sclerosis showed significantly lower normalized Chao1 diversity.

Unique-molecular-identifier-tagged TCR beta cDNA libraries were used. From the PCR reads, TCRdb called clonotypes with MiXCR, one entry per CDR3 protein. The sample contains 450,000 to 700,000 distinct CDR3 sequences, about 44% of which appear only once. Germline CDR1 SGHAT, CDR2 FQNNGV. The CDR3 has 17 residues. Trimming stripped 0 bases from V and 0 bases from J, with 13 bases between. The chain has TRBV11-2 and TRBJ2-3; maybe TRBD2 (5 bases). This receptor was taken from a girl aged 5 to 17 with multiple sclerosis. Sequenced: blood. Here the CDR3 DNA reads TGTGCCAGCAGCTTAGATCGTTGGAGGCCTAGCACAGATACGCAGTATTTT. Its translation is CASSLDRWRPSTDTQYF.